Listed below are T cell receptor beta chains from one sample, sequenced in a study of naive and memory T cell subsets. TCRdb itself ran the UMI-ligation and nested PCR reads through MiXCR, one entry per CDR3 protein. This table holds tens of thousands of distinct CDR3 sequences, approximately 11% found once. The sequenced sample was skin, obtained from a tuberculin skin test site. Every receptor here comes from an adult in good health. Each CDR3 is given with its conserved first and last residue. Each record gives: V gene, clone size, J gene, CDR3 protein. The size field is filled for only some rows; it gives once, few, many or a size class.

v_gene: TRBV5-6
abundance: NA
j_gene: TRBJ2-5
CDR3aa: CASSSAGTGAFETQYF

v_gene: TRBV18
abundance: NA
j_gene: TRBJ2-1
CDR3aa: CASSPPEGRLGIDEQFF

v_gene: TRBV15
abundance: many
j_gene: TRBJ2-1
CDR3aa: CATSRPSLGVNEQFF

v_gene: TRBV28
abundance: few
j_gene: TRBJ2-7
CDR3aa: CASSFQDEQYF

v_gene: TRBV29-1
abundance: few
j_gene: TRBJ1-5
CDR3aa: CSVGGTGPSNQPQHF

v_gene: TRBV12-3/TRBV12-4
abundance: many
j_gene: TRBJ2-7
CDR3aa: CASSLARLAGGNYEQYF

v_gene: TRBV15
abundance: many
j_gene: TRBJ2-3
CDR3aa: CATSRVTASTDTQYF

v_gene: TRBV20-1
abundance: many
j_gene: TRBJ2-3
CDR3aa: CSAEPGEASGRTDTQYF

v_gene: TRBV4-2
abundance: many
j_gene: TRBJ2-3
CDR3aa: CASSPGESGGPDTQYF

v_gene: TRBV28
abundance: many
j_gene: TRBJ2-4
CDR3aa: CASSLNGGRNIQYF

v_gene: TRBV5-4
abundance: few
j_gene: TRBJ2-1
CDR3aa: CASSHLGLSLNEQFF

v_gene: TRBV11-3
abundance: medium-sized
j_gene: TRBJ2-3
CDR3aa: CASSRTPGLATDTQYF

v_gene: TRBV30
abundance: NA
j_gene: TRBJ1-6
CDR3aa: CAWSSEYSPLHF

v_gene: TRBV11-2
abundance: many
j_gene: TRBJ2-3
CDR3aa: CASSLESGGFVTDTQYF

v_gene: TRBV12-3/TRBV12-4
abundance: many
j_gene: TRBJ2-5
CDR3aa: CASSFRGTQYF

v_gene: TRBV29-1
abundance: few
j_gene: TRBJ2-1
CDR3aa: CSVEVLAGGEQFF

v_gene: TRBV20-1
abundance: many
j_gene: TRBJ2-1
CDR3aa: CSARPGLAGVGSSYNEQFF

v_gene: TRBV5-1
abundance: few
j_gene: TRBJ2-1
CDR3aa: CASRTGLSGDEQFF

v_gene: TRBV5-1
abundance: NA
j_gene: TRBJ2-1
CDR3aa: CATRPGPGTFEQFF

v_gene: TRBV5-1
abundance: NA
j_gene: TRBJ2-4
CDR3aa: CASSGGAKNIQYF

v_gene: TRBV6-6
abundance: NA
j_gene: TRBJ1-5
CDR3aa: CASILGGSPNQPQHF

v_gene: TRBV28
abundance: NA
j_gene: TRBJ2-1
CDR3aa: CASTLRGGARDNEQFF

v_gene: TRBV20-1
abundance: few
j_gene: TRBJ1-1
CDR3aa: CSAWDRGTEAFF

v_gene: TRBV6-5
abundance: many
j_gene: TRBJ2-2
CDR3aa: CASSYSTDYTGELFF

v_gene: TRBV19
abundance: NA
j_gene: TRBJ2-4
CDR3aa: CATATIAQSVAKNIQYF

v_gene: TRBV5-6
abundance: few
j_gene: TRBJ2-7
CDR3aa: CASSFSSLVGVF

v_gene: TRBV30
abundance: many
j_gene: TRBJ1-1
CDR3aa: CAGHRGGTEAFF

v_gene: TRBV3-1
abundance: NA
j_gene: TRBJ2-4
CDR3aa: CASSQGTSGGQNIQYF

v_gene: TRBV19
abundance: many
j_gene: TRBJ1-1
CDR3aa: CASSRKLEGWAEAFF

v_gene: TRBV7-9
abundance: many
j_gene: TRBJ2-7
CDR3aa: CASSSTNRVGPSYEQYF

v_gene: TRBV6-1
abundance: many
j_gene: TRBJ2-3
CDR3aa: CASSGTTGGTDTQYF

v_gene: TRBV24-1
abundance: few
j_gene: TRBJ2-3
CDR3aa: CATSATGATDTQYF

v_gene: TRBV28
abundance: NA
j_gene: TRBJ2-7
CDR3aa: CASNSGLAGVYEQYF

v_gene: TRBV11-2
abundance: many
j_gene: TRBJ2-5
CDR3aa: CASSRGQLQETQYF

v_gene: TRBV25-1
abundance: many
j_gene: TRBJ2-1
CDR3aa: CASSERTDSYNEQFF

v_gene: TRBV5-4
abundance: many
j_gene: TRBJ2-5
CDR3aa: CASSLLGGGAKETQYF

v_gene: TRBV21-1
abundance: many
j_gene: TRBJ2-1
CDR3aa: CASSKRRGRKRLAGSYPGEQFF

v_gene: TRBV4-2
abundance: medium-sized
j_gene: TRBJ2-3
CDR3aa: CASSQTTTSSGTDTQYF

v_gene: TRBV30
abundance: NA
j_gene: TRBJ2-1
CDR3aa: CAWIQPGLAGEKFF

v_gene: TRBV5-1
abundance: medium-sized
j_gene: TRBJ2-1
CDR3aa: CASSLSSYNEQFF

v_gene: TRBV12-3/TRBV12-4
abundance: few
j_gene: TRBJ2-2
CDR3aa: CASSRFGPGTGAGELFF

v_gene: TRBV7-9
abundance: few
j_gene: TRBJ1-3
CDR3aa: CASSIYGQGFSGNTIYF

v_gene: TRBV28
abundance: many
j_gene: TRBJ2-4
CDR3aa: CASSFQGRAKNIQYF

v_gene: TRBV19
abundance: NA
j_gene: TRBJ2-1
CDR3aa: CASSVTSYNEQFF

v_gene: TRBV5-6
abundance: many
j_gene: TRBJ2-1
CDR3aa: CASSFYTGGPPGEQFF

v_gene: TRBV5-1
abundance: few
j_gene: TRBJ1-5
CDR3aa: CASSLGTGLNQPQHF

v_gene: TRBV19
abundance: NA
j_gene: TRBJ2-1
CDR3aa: CASSIFGRGSYNEQFF

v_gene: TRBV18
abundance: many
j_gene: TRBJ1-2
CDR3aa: CASSRFWNYGYTF

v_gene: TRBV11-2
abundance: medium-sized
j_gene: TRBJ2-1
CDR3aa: CASSPRSGDYNEQFF

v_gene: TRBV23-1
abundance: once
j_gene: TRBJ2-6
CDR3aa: CVSSQFLLRDGTSGANVLTF

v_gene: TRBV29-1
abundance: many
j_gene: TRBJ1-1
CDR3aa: CSVRGTVNTEAFF

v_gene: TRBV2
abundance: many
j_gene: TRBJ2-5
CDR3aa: CASRGLIEETQYF

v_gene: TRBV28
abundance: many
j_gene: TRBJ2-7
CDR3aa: CASSLYSGDYEQYF

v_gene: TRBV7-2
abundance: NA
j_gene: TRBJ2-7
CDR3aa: CASSSGTGSNEQYF

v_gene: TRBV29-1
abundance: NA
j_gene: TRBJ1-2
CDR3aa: CSVSGTDDNYGYTF

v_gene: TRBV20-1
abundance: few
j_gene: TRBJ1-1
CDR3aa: CSARAPTAWATEAFF

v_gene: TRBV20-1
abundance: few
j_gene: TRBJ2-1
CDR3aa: CSARDSTHYNEQFF